Presented here are 5 T cell receptor beta chains from one specimen sequenced in a study. TCRdb processed the 5' RACE reads anew with MiXCR; each CDR3 protein has one entry. The sample holds around 50,000 distinct CDR3 sequences; about 28% are singletons and the top ten take 3.2%. The sample was tumor-infiltrating memory CD4+ T cells sorted from the breast tumor. Sample subset: memory CD4+ T cells, CD4+CD45RO+CD25-. All receptors derive from a female donor with breast cancer.

The sample holds many counts of this clonotype. The chain combines TRBV5-1 with TRBJ1-1; 7 nucleotides align to TRBD1. The CDR3 loop spans 15 amino acids. V lost 0 bases to trimming and J lost 5 bases; unmatched junction nucleotides: 7. The germline V gene encodes CDR1 SGHRS and CDR2 YFSETQ. CDR3 in amino acids: CASSLATTGSTEAFF. The CDR3, as DNA: TGCGCCAGCAGCTTGGCCACGACAGGGTCTACTGAAGCTTTCTTT. Filled out from reference TRBV5-1 and TRBJ1-1, the complete variable domain reads KAGVTQTPRYLIKTRGQQVTLSCSPISGHRSVSWYQQTPGQGLQFLFEYFSETQRNKGNFPGRFSGRQFSNSRSEMNVSTLELGDSALYLCASSLATTGSTEAFFGQGTRLTVV.

This chain joins TRBV7-3 and TRBJ2-2; no firm D call. CDR3 length: 13 amino acids. Trimming removed 4 bases at V and 7 bases at J, with 10 bases between. Germline CDR1 is SGHTA and CDR2 is FQGTGA. In DNA, the CDR3 is TGTGCCAGCAGCTCCCCAGTGAGCGGGGAGCTGTTTTTT. This sequence encodes CASSSPVSGELFF.

The V and J genes are TRBV15 and TRBJ1-1; D gene uncertain. V was pared by 6 bases and J by 4 bases, with 12 bases between. Germline CDR1 is LNHNV and CDR2 is YYDKDF (reference sequence). The CDR3 sequence is 13 residues long. The CDR3 DNA follows: TGTGCCACCAGACGGACCGTCGGCACTGAAGCTTTCTTT. It yields the protein CATRRTVGTEAFF.

This clonotype has ten or more counts. The CDR3 sequence: CSSWEGMNTEAFF. The CDR3 bases are TGCAGCTCTTGGGAGGGCATGAACACTGAAGCTTTCTTT. The rearrangement uses TRBV29-1 and TRBJ1-1; D not certain. In germline, CDR1 is SQVTM, CDR2 ANQGSEA. The CDR3 runs to 13 residues. Trimming shortened V by 8 bases and J by 0 bases, and 13 bases separated the two germline ends.

This clonotype was seen a few times. The V call is TRBV3-1, the J call TRBJ1-2; TRBD1 aligns across 7 bases. The CDR3 is 14 residues long. With 6 bases clipped from V and 4 bases from J, the junction kept 8 bases outside the gene matches. Per germline, CDR1 LGHDT and CDR2 YNNKEL (reference sequence). The DNA for the CDR3 is TGTGCCAGCAGTCCTTCGACAGGGACCTATGGCTACACCTTC. Amino acids: CASSPSTGTYGYTF.